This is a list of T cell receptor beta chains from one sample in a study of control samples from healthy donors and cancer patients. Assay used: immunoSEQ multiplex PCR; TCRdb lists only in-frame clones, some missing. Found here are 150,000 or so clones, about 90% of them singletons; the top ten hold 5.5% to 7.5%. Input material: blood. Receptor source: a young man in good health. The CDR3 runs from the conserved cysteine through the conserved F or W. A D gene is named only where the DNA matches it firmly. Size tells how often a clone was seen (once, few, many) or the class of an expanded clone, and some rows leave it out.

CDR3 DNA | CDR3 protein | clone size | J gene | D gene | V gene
TGTGCCAGCAGCTCCCGGACAGGGACACCAGAGGCCCTCCACTTT | CASSSRTGTPEALHF | . | TRBJ1-6 | TRBD1 | TRBV7-2
TGCGCCAGCAGCGATCCGGGACCGACCATGAACACTGAAGCTTTCTTT | CASSDPGPTMNTEAFF | . | TRBJ1-1 | . | TRBV5-1
TGTGCCAGCAGCTACACTAAACAGGGGATATCTGGAAACACCATATATTTT | CASSYTKQGISGNTIYF | . | TRBJ1-3 | TRBD1 | TRBV11-3
TGTGCCAGCTCGGCGGGCTGGGAAAAACTGTTTTTT | CASSAGWEKLFF | . | TRBJ1-4 | . | TRBV25-1
TGTGCCAGCAGCCATTTTCGGGACAGGGTCAATCAGCCCCAGCATTTT | CASSHFRDRVNQPQHF | . | TRBJ1-5 | . | TRBV21-1
TGTGCCAGTAAATTGAGGACAGGGAAGGTCTCCGACACTGAAGCTTTCTTT | CASKLRTGKVSDTEAFF | . | TRBJ1-1 | TRBD1 | TRBV19
TGCAGCGTCCGCGGGATCTACTACAATGAGCAGTTCTTC | CSVRGIYYNEQFF | . | TRBJ2-1 | . | TRBV29-1
TGCGCCAGCAGCTGGGGACGGGGAGCGGGGGACACAGATACGCAGTATTTT | CASSWGRGAGDTDTQYF | . | TRBJ2-3 | TRBD2 | TRBV5-1
TGTGCCAGCAGTGAACGGGACGTTGGTGGCTACACCTTC | CASSERDVGGYTF | once | TRBJ1-2 | . | TRBV6-1
TGTGCCAGCAGCCGAGCAGGGACTGTAGCCCACGAGCAGTACTTC | CASSRAGTVAHEQYF | . | TRBJ2-7 | . | TRBV7-3
TGTGCCACCAGCAGAGATGGGATAGCCCTCAATGAAAAACTGTTTTTT | CATSRDGIALNEKLFF | . | TRBJ1-4 | . | TRBV15
TGTGCCAGCAGCCGCGGCCTGGCAGGCCATCAGCCCCAGCATTTT | CASSRGLAGHQPQHF | . | TRBJ1-5 | . | TRBV6-2/TRBV6-3
TGTGCCAGCAGTGTACAGCCTAGCTCTGGAAACACCATATATTTT | CASSVQPSSGNTIYF | . | TRBJ1-3 | . | TRBV28
TGTGCCAGCAGCTTGTTGTTCAGGGAGGAGAATGAGCAGTTCTTC | CASSLLFREENEQFF | . | TRBJ2-1 | . | TRBV5-5
TGTGCCAGCAGTTACTCGAGTAGGGCCCCGGGTCAGCCCCAGCATTTT | CASSYSSRAPGQPQHF | . | TRBJ1-5 | . | TRBV6-2/TRBV6-3
TGCGCCAGCAGCCAAGAACAGGCCACTGAAGCTTTCTTT | CASSQEQATEAFF | . | TRBJ1-1 | . | TRBV4-3
TGTGCCAGCAGCAGAGGGACAGTAGACCAGTACTTC | CASSRGTVDQYF | once | TRBJ2-7 | TRBD1 | TRBV12-3/TRBV12-4
TGCAGCGGGGGAGGGGAGAACTACGAGCAGTACTTC | CSGGGENYEQYF | . | TRBJ2-7 | TRBD2 | TRBV29-1
TGTGCCAGCAGACAGGGTGGAGGAAACACCATATATTTT | CASRQGGGNTIYF | . | TRBJ1-3 | . | TRBV28
TGCGCCAGCAGCTTGGCGGTCGGGCACACTGAAGCTTTCTTT | CASSLAVGHTEAFF | . | TRBJ1-1 | . | TRBV5-1
TGTGCCAGCAGTCTCACACCGGACAGGGTCTATGGCTACACCTTC | CASSLTPDRVYGYTF | . | TRBJ1-2 | TRBD1 | TRBV28
TGTGCCAGCAGCGGGACAGGGTATGGCTACACCTTC | CASSGTGYGYTF | once | TRBJ1-2 | . | TRBV21-1
TGTGCCAGTGGCGGGAACTGGGGCACTGAAGCTTTCTTT | CASGGNWGTEAFF | . | TRBJ1-1 | . | TRBV2
TGTGCCAGCAGTTCATTTCGGGGCGGATCCTACTATGGCTACACCTTC | CASSSFRGGSYYGYTF | once | TRBJ1-2 | . | TRBV6-5
TGTGCCAGCAGGAAGGGACTAGCGGGGGCGGAGACCCAGTACTTC | CASRKGLAGAETQYF | . | TRBJ2-5 | TRBD2 | TRBV6-5
TGTGCCAGCAGCTATCAGCCGGCTGGAAACACCATATATTTT | CASSYQPAGNTIYF | . | TRBJ1-3 | . | TRBV7-8
TGTGCCAGCAGCGCGACAGGGGGAAACACCATATATTTT | CASSATGGNTIYF | . | TRBJ1-3 | TRBD1 | TRBV7-2
TGTGCCAGCAGCTTGAGCTCTAGCGGGGGGCAAGAGACCCAGTACTTC | CASSLSSSGGQETQYF | . | TRBJ2-5 | TRBD2 | TRBV5-6
TGTGCCAGCAGCGAGGTTCCGGTCCCATCCTACGAGCAGTACTTC | CASSEVPVPSYEQYF | once | TRBJ2-7 | . | TRBV5-6
TGTGCCAGCAGCTTCCCAGGGGCCCACTATGGCTACACCTTC | CASSFPGAHYGYTF | . | TRBJ1-2 | . | TRBV11-2
TGCGCCAGCAGTGAGGGGGCGAACACTGAAGCTTTCTTT | CASSEGANTEAFF | . | TRBJ1-1 | . | TRBV10-1
TGTGCCAGCAGCGTCCAAAGGTTGACCTACGAGCAGTACTTC | CASSVQRLTYEQYF | . | TRBJ2-7 | . | TRBV7-9
TGTGCCAGCAGCCAAGATTTTACCGGCGCGGGGCCCCAGCATTTT | CASSQDFTGAGPQHF | . | TRBJ1-5 | . | TRBV3-1/TRBV3-2
TGTGCCAGCAGCCCTCAAGGAGATACGCAGTATTTT | CASSPQGDTQYF | once | TRBJ2-3 | . | TRBV11-1
TGTGCCAGCAGCCCCCGAGACCACGAGAGATATGGCTACACCTTC | CASSPRDHERYGYTF | . | TRBJ1-2 | . | TRBV9
TGTGCCAGCAGTTACTCACCGGGGAATCAGCCCCAGCATTTT | CASSYSPGNQPQHF | . | TRBJ1-5 | . | TRBV6-5
TGTGCCAGCAGCTTGGGAGGGTTAGGTAATCAGCCCCAGCATTTT | CASSLGGLGNQPQHF | . | TRBJ1-5 | . | TRBV5-6
TGTGCCAGCAGCAAAGAGGACCCCCAAGGGAACAGGAGGGGGTACGAGCAGTACTTC | CASSKEDPQGNRRGYEQYF | . | TRBJ2-7 | . | TRBV21-1
TGTGCCAGCAGCTTGGAGGACCCGCTCCCCTACGAGCAGTACTTC | CASSLEDPLPYEQYF | . | TRBJ2-7 | . | TRBV7-2
TGTGCCAGCAGCTTAGGACAGGGGGTTAACAATCAGCCCCAGTATTTT | CASSLGQGVNNQPQYF | . | TRBJ2-3 | TRBD1 | TRBV11-2
TGCGCCAGCAGCCAATTTCGGGGGGCCTACGAGCAGTACTTC | CASSQFRGAYEQYF | . | TRBJ2-7 | TRBD2 | TRBV4-3
TGTGCCAGCAGTGGGGCATTGGGGAGTCAGCCCCAGCATTTT | CASSGALGSQPQHF | . | TRBJ1-5 | . | TRBV2
TGTGCCAGCAGCTTTGAATCGGGACAGCTCAATCAGCCCCAGCATTTT | CASSFESGQLNQPQHF | . | TRBJ1-5 | TRBD1 | TRBV7-8
TGTGCCAGCAGTCAGCAGGGACTAGCGTACGAGCAGTACTTC | CASSQQGLAYEQYF | . | TRBJ2-7 | TRBD2 | TRBV27
TGCGCCAGCAGTATGATGGGCAGGAACACTGAAGCTTTCTTT | CASSMMGRNTEAFF | . | TRBJ1-1 | . | TRBV5-1
TGTGCCAGCAGCCCCGGGACTAGCCCCATGGGCGGGGAGCTGTTTTTT | CASSPGTSPMGGELFF | once | TRBJ2-2 | TRBD2 | TRBV5-4
TGTGCCAGCAGCTTCGGAGGTCAGCCCCAGCATTTT | CASSFGGQPQHF | . | TRBJ1-5 | . | TRBV7-9
TGTGCCAGCAGCCAAGTAGGGTGGCCAGGGGGCTCATACAATGAGCAGTTCTTC | CASSQVGWPGGSYNEQFF | . | TRBJ2-1 | TRBD1 | TRBV4-2
TGTGCCTGGAGCGAGGGGGGGGCCCCTTCTAACTATGGCTACACCTTC | CAWSEGGAPSNYGYTF | . | TRBJ1-2 | . | TRBV30
TGTGCCACCAGCAGAGCACAAGCGAACACTGAAGCTTTCTTT | CATSRAQANTEAFF | . | TRBJ1-1 | . | TRBV15
TGTGCCAGTAGTGCTATATCAAACACCGGGGAGCTGTTTTTT | CASSAISNTGELFF | . | TRBJ2-2 | . | TRBV19
TGTGCCAGTAGTGGAACAACTAATGAAAAACTGTTTTTT | CASSGTTNEKLFF | . | TRBJ1-4 | . | TRBV19
TGTGCCAGCAGCGGAGGGACAGGGGCCATCCAAGAGACCCAGTACTTC | CASSGGTGAIQETQYF | . | TRBJ2-5 | TRBD1 | TRBV5-4
TGTGCCAGCAGCCTGAGACAGGGGGGAAATGAAAAACTGTTTTTT | CASSLRQGGNEKLFF | . | TRBJ1-4 | TRBD1 | TRBV5-6